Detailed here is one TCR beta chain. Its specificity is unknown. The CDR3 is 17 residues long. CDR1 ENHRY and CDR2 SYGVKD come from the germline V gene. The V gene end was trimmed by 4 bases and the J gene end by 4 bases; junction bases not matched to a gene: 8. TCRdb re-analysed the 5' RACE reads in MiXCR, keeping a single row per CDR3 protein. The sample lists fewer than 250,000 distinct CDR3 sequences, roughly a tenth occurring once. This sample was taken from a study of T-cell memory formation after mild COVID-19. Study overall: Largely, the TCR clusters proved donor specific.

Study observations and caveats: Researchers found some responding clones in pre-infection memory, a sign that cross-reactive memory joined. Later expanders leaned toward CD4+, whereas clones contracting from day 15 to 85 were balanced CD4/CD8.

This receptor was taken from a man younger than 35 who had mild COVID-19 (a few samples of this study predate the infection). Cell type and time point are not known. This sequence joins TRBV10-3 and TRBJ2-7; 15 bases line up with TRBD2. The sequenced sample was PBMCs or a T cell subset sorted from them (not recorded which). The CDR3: CAISGTAGLAGGYEQYV. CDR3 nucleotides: TGTGCCATCAGTGGGACGGCGGGACTAGCGGGGGGATACGAGCAGTACGTC.